The sequence of this T cell receptor beta chain was determined in a study of regulatory T cells in long-lasting Graves disease. The overall study: Newly diagnosed Graves' patients had under 3 months of antithyroid drugs.

Time point in this sample: newly diagnosed GD, antithyroid drugs for less than 3 months. PBMCs were the source of the RNA used for TCR sequencing. Patients came through an endocrinology department, and that department was in Xi'an, China. Study-wide results and caveats: Newly diagnosed disease favored TRBV20-1 and TRBJ2-1 over persistent disease.

CDR3 length equals 14 residues. V lost 0 bases and J lost 5; bases outside the gene matches: 4. CDR1 is SGHRS and CDR2 is YFSETQ in the germline V gene. The table lists this clonotype with many counts. Its cognate antigen is unknown. HTBI primers from iRepertoire and Arm-PCR of CDR3 regions yielded the TCR beta libraries. TCRdb fed the multiplex PCR reads into MiXCR, producing one record per CDR3 protein. The data show 300,000 to 400,000 distinct CDR3 sequences, roughly a sixth seen once. The same data also contributed to another study, on T cells in Graves' hyperthyroidism and ophthalmopathy.

The TCR was taken from a man aged 35 to 55 with Graves disease. This rearrangement joins TRBV5-1 to TRBJ1-1, with 7 bases lining up with TRBD1. The sample here was peripheral blood mononuclear cells (PBMCs), taken at new diagnosis, from a patient treated with antithyroid drugs. The CDR3 reads CASSLEGALTEAFF. CDR3 nucleotide sequence: TGCGCCAGCAGCTTGGAGGGGGCGCTAACTGAAGCTTTCTTT.